This T cell receptor (beta chain) was sequenced for a study of OX40 agonist ivuxolimab in advanced cancers. Germline V gene lookup returns CDR1 SGHTA and CDR2 FQGNSA. V gave up 3 bases and J gave up 3 bases, with 20 bases separating them. This CDR3 has 17 residues. Some clones are missing from TCRdb's copy, which holds only in-frame ones; the method was immunoSEQ multiplex PCR. In the table there are tens of thousands of clones, 92% of which are singletons. The chain links TRBV7-2 to TRBJ2-5; TRBD1 is a possible D gene (5 bases). Sample: CD4+ or CD8+ T cells sorted from blood, taken in a trial of the OX40 agonist ivuxolimab. The receptor was derived from an adult with an advanced solid tumor such as melanoma, head and neck, liver or kidney cancer. As DNA, the CDR3 is TGTGCCAGCAGCTTTCGGTCGGCCCGGACATCTAAAGAGACCCAGTACTTC. It yields the protein CASSFRSARTSKETQYF.